The rows below give T cell receptor beta chains drawn from one sample of a study of T cells in Graves' hyperthyroidism and ophthalmopathy. TCRdb recomputed calls from the multiplex PCR reads with MiXCR, one row per CDR3 protein. The profile shows around 300,000 distinct CDR3 sequences, about an eighth of them singletons. The material sequenced was blood. The receptors were gathered from a woman in her thirties or forties with Graves' hyperthyroidism. Each CDR3 is given with its conserved first and last residue. The D gene is left open where the match is weak. Not all rows give a size; the values are once, few, many and, for expanded clones, a class.

clone size,J gene,V gene,D gene,CDR3 DNA,CDR3 protein
many,TRBJ2-1,TRBV11-2,TRBD2,TGTGCCAGCAGCTTAGTAGCGGGATTCCTCGACAATGAGCAGTTCTTC,CASSLVAGFLDNEQFF
many,TRBJ1-1,TRBV10-3,TRBD1,TGTGCCACTTCACAGGGGGCTTCTGAAGCTTTCTTT,CATSQGASEAFF
few,TRBJ2-1,TRBV29-1,TRBD2,TGCAGCGTTTTTCTAGCGGGGTACTACAATGAGCAGTTCTTC,CSVFLAGYYNEQFF
many,TRBJ2-1,TRBV6-1,-,TGTGCCAGCACCCTGGGGGGGGCCTTGGAGCAGTTCTTC,CASTLGGALEQFF
many,TRBJ2-5,TRBV27,-,TGTGCCAGCAGTTTCCTCGACCGATTGGAGACCCAGTACTTC,CASSFLDRLETQYF
many,TRBJ1-2,TRBV6-1,-,TGTGCCAGCAGTGTTAACCGTGCCTACACCTTC,CASSVNRAYTF
-,TRBJ2-7,TRBV6-1,-,TGTGCCAGCAGAAGCCCCCGGGGCGAGCAGTACTTC,CASRSPRGEQYF
-,TRBJ2-1,TRBV12-3/TRBV12-4,TRBD1,TGTGCCAGCAGTTTTGAGTGGAACAGGGGCTCCTACAATGAGCAGTTCTTC,CASSFEWNRGSYNEQFF
-,TRBJ1-3,TRBV6-1,-,TGTGCCAGCAGTATTCAGGGGTACTCTGGAAACACCATATATTTT,CASSIQGYSGNTIYF
many,TRBJ2-5,TRBV6-1,TRBD2,TGTGCCAGCAGTGCGATTGGGTGGACTAGCGGGAGGATAAGACGGGAGACCCAGTACTTC,CASSAIGWTSGRIRRETQYF
many,TRBJ1-2,TRBV2,-,TGTGCCAGCCATCCAGACAGGACGCCACCCTACACCTTC,CASHPDRTPPYTF
many,TRBJ1-1,TRBV27,-,TGTGCCAGCAGTCCCGGGAGTACGAACACTGAAGCTTTCTTT,CASSPGSTNTEAFF
-,TRBJ2-7,TRBV7-2,-,TGTGCCAGCAGCTTAGCGCGTCGGGCCTACGAGCAGTACTTC,CASSLARRAYEQYF
many,TRBJ2-1,TRBV7-6,TRBD2,TGTGCCAGCAGCACCGGGACTAGCAGTAGCTCCTACAATGAGCAGTTCTTC,CASSTGTSSSSYNEQFF
once,TRBJ2-3,TRBV7-3,-,TGTGCCAGCAGCTTTTACGGGAGCGCAGATACGCAGTATTTT,CASSFYGSADTQYF
-,TRBJ1-5,TRBV19,-,TGTGCCAGTAGTGTAAGTGGGCTTCCAGGAGAACAGCCCCAGCATTTT,CASSVSGLPGEQPQHF
many,TRBJ2-3,TRBV27,TRBD2,TGTGCCAGCAGTGGCCGGGAGGACCTACCAGATACGCAGTATTTT,CASSGREDLPDTQYF
many,TRBJ1-2,TRBV5-1,-,TGCGCCAGCAGCTTGGATGGCGGCGTGGGAATAGGAGGCTACACCTTC,CASSLDGGVGIGGYTF
few,TRBJ2-1,TRBV4-1,TRBD2,TGCGCCAGCAGCCAATGGCCTAGCGGAGACAATGAGCAGTTCTTC,CASSQWPSGDNEQFF
few,TRBJ2-3,TRBV7-9,-,TGTGCCAGCAGCGGCGGCAGCGATGTGGGGTATTTT,CASSGGSDVGYF
many,TRBJ2-5,TRBV3-1,-,TGTGCCAGCAGCCAAGAGAAGCAGACCCAGTACTTC,CASSQEKQTQYF
-,TRBJ2-2,TRBV27,TRBD1,TGTGCCAGCAGTTTATTCAGTTTGGACAGGACCTCCGTCGGGGGGGAGCTGTTTTTT,CASSLFSLDRTSVGGELFF
few,TRBJ2-2,TRBV20-1,-,TGCAGTGCCGCGGGCCTGAACACCGGGGAGCTGTTTTTT,CSAAGLNTGELFF
many,TRBJ1-4,TRBV7-9,-,TGTGCCAGCAGCAAGAGGGAGACAACTAATGAAAAACTGTTTTTT,CASSKRETTNEKLFF
few,TRBJ2-1,TRBV5-1,-,TGCGCCAGCAGCTTGGCCCAGCAGGCCTCGTTACCCTACAATGAGCAGTTCTTC,CASSLAQQASLPYNEQFF
few,TRBJ2-7,TRBV10-3,-,TGTGCCATCAGTGAGGACAACTACGAGCAGTACTTC,CAISEDNYEQYF
many,TRBJ2-7,TRBV11-2,-,TGTGCCAGCAGCACGACCCAAAAGGCCTACGAGCAGTACTTC,CASSTTQKAYEQYF
-,TRBJ2-1,TRBV5-6,-,TGTGCCAGCAGCTTTATTCCGGAGGAGCAGTTCTTC,CASSFIPEEQFF
many,TRBJ1-1,TRBV28,-,TGTGCCAGCAGTTTGTTAGGTTGGAACACTGAAGCTTTCTTT,CASSLLGWNTEAFF
many,TRBJ2-5,TRBV12-3/TRBV12-4,-,TGTGCCAGCAGGGAGGGGGAGTACCAAGAGACCCAGTACTTC,CASREGEYQETQYF
many,TRBJ1-1,TRBV28,TRBD1,TGTGCCAGCAGCCCGACAGGGGACACTGAAGCTTTCTTT,CASSPTGDTEAFF